Sequencing of this T cell receptor (beta chain) was carried out in a study of blood T cell repertoires in COVID-19. Trimming cost V 6 bases and J 5 bases, with 7 bases left between them. The germline V gene has CDR1 MNHEY and CDR2 SVGAGI. There are 12 residues in the CDR3. Participants were aged 18 to 89 years from 20 to 30 US areas. Sequencing was performed with immunoSEQ multiplex PCR; in TCRdb, only in-frame clones are kept and a portion is missing. The data show 400,000 or so clones, 87% seen once. This receptor was taken from a middle-aged man in a cohort exposed to, infected with or recovered from COVID-19 (not recorded which). The chain couples TRBV6-5 to TRBJ2-2; D unclear. The specimen sequenced was PBMCs or T cells enriched from blood (not recorded which). CDR3 DNA sequence: TGTGCCAGCAGGGAGTATACCGGGGAGCTGTTTTTT. It translates to CASREYTGELFF.